This T cell receptor (beta chain) is drawn from a study of naive and memory T cell subsets. Both TRBC1 and TRBC2 were covered by a beta constant-region primer of two equimolar oligonucleotides. Four rounds of PCR amplified the ligated cDNA using nested alpha and beta constant-region primers plus SP2. One entry per CDR3 protein results from TCRdb running MiXCR on the UMI-ligation and nested PCR reads. The table includes 15,000 to 20,000 distinct CDR3 sequences, 8.7% detected once. From germline, CDR1 is MRHNA and CDR2 SNTAGT. CDR3 length: 14 amino acids. V was pared by 3 bases and J by 6 bases, with 12 bases between. This clonotype was found a few times. What it binds is not known. General observations from the study: From naive to CM, EM and EMRA, diversity decreased and Gini increased. There was no ground truth to check naive and memory subset results.

Alpha and beta libraries were amplified separately from the second PCR onward. The receptor was derived from a human donor in good health. The material sequenced was central memory CD8+ T cells from blood. The chain has TRBV6-4 and TRBJ2-1, with D tentatively TRBD1 or TRBD2 (5 bases each). This CDR3 reads CASSDPQGPNEQFF. CDR3 coding DNA: TGTGCCAGCAGTGATCCCCAGGGACCCAATGAGCAGTTCTTC.